Shown below are 10 T cell receptor beta chains from a single sample sequenced in a study of CD8 T cells in ankylosing spondylitis. Points from the study as a whole: The study identified a TCR beta motif of roughly eight highly homologous variants that appeared characteristic of ankylosing spondylitis blood.

TCRdb re-called the 5' RACE reads through MiXCR, storing one row per CDR3 protein. Of over 600,000 distinct CDR3 sequences listed, around 17% are singletons. What these receptors recognize is not known. Sequencing was performed on blood, either unsorted or a sorted T cell fraction (not recorded which). The origin of the receptors is a male donor with ankylosing spondylitis.

This clonotype has only a few counts. DNA of the CDR3: TGTGCCAGCAGCGTATCCCAGGGGGACTACGAGCAGTACTTC. Residues: CASSVSQGDYEQYF. The rearrangement uses TRBV9 and TRBJ2-7; 7 bases are a match to TRBD1. Trimming removed 1 base from V and 3 bases from J; junction bases left unmatched: 4. Per the germline V gene, CDR1 is SGDLS and CDR2 is YYNGEE. The CDR3 contains 14 residues.

This rearrangement joins TRBV6-2 or TRBV6-3 to TRBJ2-1; 10 nucleotides align to TRBD2. CDR1 is MNHEY, CDR2 SVGEGT, per germline. This CDR3 is 18 amino acids long. The V and J ends lost 7 bases and 0 bases, in that order; junction bases with no gene match: 12. CDR3 in DNA: TGTGCCAGCACGGGGCTAGCGGGAGTATGGAGCTCCTACAATGAGCAGTTCTTC. Its translation: CASTGLAGVWSSYNEQFF.

V is TRBV11-2 and J is TRBJ2-3, with TRBD2 matching 9 bases. CDR1 and CDR2 (germline): SGHAT, FQNNGV. The CDR3 loop spans 15 amino acids. After removal of 5 bases from V and 6 bases from J, the junction contained 9 bases not matched to a gene. CDR3 residues: CASSTPGTSPDTQYF. The CDR3 DNA reads as TGTGCCAGCAGCACCCCCGGGACTAGCCCCGATACGCAGTATTTT.

This rearrangement joins TRBV11-2 to TRBJ2-2; TRBD1 agrees at 8 bases. The J segment lost 11 bases and the V segment lost 5 bases, leaving 7 bases of the junction unmatched. This CDR3 is built from 13 residues. Germline V gives CDR1 SGHAT, CDR2 FQNNGV. The CDR3 is CASSPLDRVELFF. In DNA form, the CDR3 reads TGTGCCAGCAGCCCCCTGGACAGGGTAGAGCTGTTTTTT.

Only a few counts were recorded for this clonotype. The chain has TRBV12-3 or TRBV12-4 and TRBJ2-1; TRBD1 matches at 8 bases. This CDR3 comprises 15 residues. V lost 5 bases and J lost 6; bases outside the gene matches: 9. CDR3 sequence reads: CASSPPGGLGNEQFF. CDR3 coding DNA: TGTGCCAGCAGTCCCCCAGGGGGCTTGGGCAATGAGCAGTTCTTC.

The chain uses TRBV30 and TRBJ2-1; D possibly matches TRBD1 or TRBD2 (5 bases each). Trimming took off 0 bases at V and 4 bases at J, with 13 bases between the two ends. In germline, CDR1 is GTSNPN, CDR2 SVGIG (reference sequence). CDR3 length equals 15 residues. The chain's CDR3 is CAWSVRWGSYNEQFF. The CDR3 DNA sequence: TGTGCCTGGAGTGTACGGTGGGGGAGTTACAATGAGCAGTTCTTC.

The V and J genes are TRBV12-3 or TRBV12-4 and TRBJ2-5, with 11 positions matching TRBD2. The V segment lost 7 bases and the J segment 2 bases; nucleotides outside the gene matches: 9. The CDR3 totals 16 residues. CDR3 sequence (DNA): TGTGCCAGCACATTTGGGCTAGCGGGGGGACAAGAGACCCAGTACTTC. Translation: CASTFGLAGGQETQYF.

Only a few counts were recorded for this clonotype. The V and J genes are TRBV20-1 and TRBJ2-3; 11 bases line up with TRBD2. From germline, CDR1 is DFQATT and CDR2 SNEGSKA (reference sequence). V gave up 1 base and J gave up 1 base; unmatched junction bases: 1. The CDR3 is 15 residues long. The CDR3 sequence is CSARGGLAGTDTQYF. CDR3 DNA: TGCAGTGCTAGAGGGGGACTAGCGGGCACAGATACGCAGTATTTT.

This clonotype showed up just a few times. The rearrangement joins TRBV5-1 to TRBJ1-5; D not resolved. The V and J ends lost 4 bases and 2 bases respectively, with 10 bases between them. The germline V gene has CDR1 SGHRS and CDR2 YFSETQ. The CDR3 covers 14 residues. The CDR3 coding sequence is TGCGCCAGCAGCCCCCTGCCTGGCAATCAGCCCCAGCATTTT. Amino acid sequence: CASSPLPGNQPQHF.

This clonotype appeared a few times. This chain links TRBV3-1 with TRBJ2-1; the match to TRBD2 covers 7 bases. CDR1 and CDR2 (germline): LGHDT, YNNKEL (reference sequence). This CDR3 spans 16 amino acids. The junction had 8 bases not matched to a gene; V was cut back by 4 bases and J by 2 bases. As DNA, the CDR3 is TGTGCCAGCAGCCCAAGATCTAGCGGTCCCTACAATGAGCAGTTCTTC. Translation gives CASSPRSSGPYNEQFF.